This TCR beta chain emerged from a study of blood T cell repertoires in COVID-19. Original analysis: Reference gene primer amplification in the assay estimated nucleated cell counts. The method was immunoSEQ multiplex PCR; TCRdb's version includes in-frame clones alone and lacks a portion of them. The D gene and trimming were derived from the DNA, and the V and J assignments and clone size from that table. The table shows about 180,000 clones, with 65% to 90% occurring only once. Germline CDR1 is SGHRS and CDR2 is YFSETQ. The trim removed 4 bases at V and 7 bases at J, leaving 10 bases unmatched. The CDR3 contains 15 residues.

The TCR was taken from a man in his forties or fifties with active or convalescent COVID-19. The chain joins TRBV5-1 to TRBJ1-4; TRBD1 aligns across 7 bases. Sequenced material: peripheral blood. The CDR3 DNA is TGCGCCAGCAGCGCTTTGGGGCAGGGGGGTGAAAAACTGTTTTTT. It encodes CASSALGQGGEKLFF.